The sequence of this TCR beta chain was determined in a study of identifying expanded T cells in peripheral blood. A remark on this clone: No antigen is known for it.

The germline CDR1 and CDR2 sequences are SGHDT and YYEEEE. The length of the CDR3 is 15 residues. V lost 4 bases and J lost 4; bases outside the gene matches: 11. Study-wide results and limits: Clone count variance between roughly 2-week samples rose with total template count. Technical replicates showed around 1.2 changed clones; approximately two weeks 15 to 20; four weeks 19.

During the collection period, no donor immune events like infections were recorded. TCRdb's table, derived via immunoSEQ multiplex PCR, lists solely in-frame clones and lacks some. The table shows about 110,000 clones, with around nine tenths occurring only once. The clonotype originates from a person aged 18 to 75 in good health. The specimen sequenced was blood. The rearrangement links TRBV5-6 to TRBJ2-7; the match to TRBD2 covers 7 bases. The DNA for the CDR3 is TGTGCCAGCAGCCGGACGGGGGAGGGCAGTTACGAGCAGTACTTC. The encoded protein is CASSRTGEGSYEQYF.